These T cell receptor beta chains were read from a single sample in a study of T cell responses to AZD1222 COVID-19 vaccine. TCRdb's table, derived via immunoSEQ multiplex PCR, lists solely in-frame clones and lacks some. The table records 160,000 or so clones, 85% to 95% of them present only once. The sample was peripheral blood, taken 28 days after the second AZD1222 dose. These receptors came from an adult who received the AZD1222 COVID-19 vaccine. The CDR3 runs from the conserved cysteine through the conserved F or W. Fields, in order: CDR3 protein, CDR3 DNA, J gene, V gene, D gene, clone size. The D gene is left open where the match is weak. Clone size is given for some rows only: seen once, a few or many times, or a class if the clone is expanded.

CDR3: CASSLRPKEQYF
DNA: TGTGCCAGCAGCTTAAGGCCCAAGGAGCAGTACTTC
J: TRBJ2-7
V: TRBV7-9
D: .
size: .

CDR3: CASSDRDYPGVDEQFF
DNA: TGTGCCAGCAGCGACCGGGACTACCCGGGGGTAGATGAGCAGTTCTTC
J: TRBJ2-1
V: TRBV7-3
D: TRBD2
size: .

CDR3: CASREGQTEAFF
DNA: TGTGCCAGCAGGGAGGGGCAGACTGAAGCTTTCTTT
J: TRBJ1-1
V: TRBV2
D: .
size: .

CDR3: CASSLGRNEQFF
DNA: TGTGCCAGCAGCCTCGGGCGGAATGAGCAGTTCTTC
J: TRBJ2-1
V: TRBV5-5
D: .
size: .

CDR3: CASSLQGGGYTF
DNA: TGTGCCAGCAGTCTACAGGGGGGTGGCTACACCTTC
J: TRBJ1-2
V: TRBV12-3/TRBV12-4
D: TRBD1
size: .

CDR3: CASSYLSSGNTIYF
DNA: TGTGCCAGCAGTTACCTAAGCTCTGGAAACACCATATATTTT
J: TRBJ1-3
V: TRBV6-5
D: .
size: .

CDR3: CASSSGLASTDTQYF
DNA: TGTGCCAGCAGTTCGGGACTAGCGAGCACAGATACGCAGTATTTT
J: TRBJ2-3
V: TRBV28
D: TRBD2
size: .

CDR3: CASSSQPYPEQFF
DNA: TGTGCCAGCAGTTCCCAGCCTTACCCTGAGCAGTTCTTC
J: TRBJ2-1
V: TRBV12-3/TRBV12-4
D: .
size: .

CDR3: CASSASGRGGQETQYF
DNA: TGTGCCAGCAGCGCCTCGGGGCGAGGAGGTCAAGAGACCCAGTACTTC
J: TRBJ2-5
V: TRBV21-1
D: .
size: .

CDR3: CASSLGWVGTEAFF
DNA: TGCGCCAGCAGCTTGGGTTGGGTGGGAACTGAAGCTTTCTTT
J: TRBJ1-1
V: TRBV5-1
D: .
size: .

CDR3: CASSLGLAGTYEQYF
DNA: TGTGCCAGCAGCTTAGGCCTAGCGGGAACCTACGAGCAGTACTTC
J: TRBJ2-7
V: TRBV7-2
D: TRBD2
size: .

CDR3: CASSIPHWVRDAANEKLFF
DNA: TGTGCCAGTAGTATCCCTCATTGGGTCCGAGACGCCGCAAATGAAAAACTGTTTTTT
J: TRBJ1-4
V: TRBV19
D: .
size: once

CDR3: CASSLRGGRSPLHF
DNA: TGTGCCAGCAGTTTACGAGGGGGCCGTTCACCCCTCCACTTT
J: TRBJ1-6
V: TRBV28
D: TRBD1
size: .

CDR3: CASSTDGTDTQYF
DNA: TGCGCCAGCAGTACGGACGGCACAGATACGCAGTATTTT
J: TRBJ2-3
V: TRBV5-1
D: .
size: .

CDR3: CASSLPRPTYSNQPQHF
DNA: TGTGCCAGCAGTCTTCCCAGACCAACGTATAGCAATCAGCCCCAGCATTTT
J: TRBJ1-5
V: TRBV6-4
D: .
size: .

CDR3: CASSSQGITEAFF
DNA: TGTGCCAGCAGCTCTCAGGGTATCACTGAAGCTTTCTTT
J: TRBJ1-1
V: TRBV11-2
D: .
size: .

CDR3: CAISGGLNSPLHF
DNA: TGTGCCATCAGCGGGGGGCTTAATTCACCCCTCCACTTT
J: TRBJ1-6
V: TRBV10-3
D: .
size: .

CDR3: CASSASSGSGYNEQFF
DNA: TGTGCCAGCAGCGCCAGTAGCGGGAGTGGGTACAATGAGCAGTTCTTC
J: TRBJ2-1
V: TRBV9
D: TRBD2
size: .

CDR3: CASTGGGGYNSPLHF
DNA: TGTGCCAGCACGGGCGGAGGGGGTTATAATTCACCCCTCCACTTT
J: TRBJ1-6
V: TRBV7-8
D: .
size: .

CDR3: CASSVEDRVDEKLFF
DNA: TGTGCCAGCAGCGTAGAAGACAGGGTTGATGAAAAACTGTTTTTT
J: TRBJ1-4
V: TRBV9
D: TRBD1
size: .

CDR3: CASSLGLPPNEQFF
DNA: TGTGCCAGCAGCTTAGGGCTTCCCCCCAATGAGCAGTTCTTC
J: TRBJ2-1
V: TRBV7-2
D: .
size: .

CDR3: CASSPLDKYGYTF
DNA: TGTGCCAGCTCACCTCTGGACAAGTATGGCTACACCTTC
J: TRBJ1-2
V: TRBV18
D: .
size: once

CDR3: CASSYTPSGRGDTQYF
DNA: TGTGCCAGCAGTTACACCCCCAGTGGACGTGGGGATACGCAGTATTTT
J: TRBJ2-3
V: TRBV6-5
D: .
size: .

CDR3: CASSPVNGPAGANVLTF
DNA: TGCGCCAGCAGCCCAGTTAACGGGCCGGCTGGGGCCAACGTCCTGACTTTC
J: TRBJ2-6
V: TRBV5-1
D: .
size: once

CDR3: CASRPAGGGFNEKLFF
DNA: TGTGCCAGCAGACCAGCTGGGGGGGGGTTTAATGAAAAACTGTTTTTT
J: TRBJ1-4
V: TRBV27
D: .
size: .

CDR3: CAWSEGPGNQPQHF
DNA: TGTGCCTGGAGTGAAGGGCCAGGCAATCAGCCCCAGCATTTT
J: TRBJ1-5
V: TRBV30
D: .
size: .

CDR3: CAWSGPRTSGLSTDTQYF
DNA: TGTGCCTGGAGTGGACCCCGGACTAGCGGGTTGAGCACAGATACGCAGTATTTT
J: TRBJ2-3
V: TRBV30
D: TRBD2
size: .

CDR3: CASSFLTSGTPNTDTQYF
DNA: TGTGCCAGCAGTTTCCTTACGAGCGGGACACCAAACACAGATACGCAGTATTTT
J: TRBJ2-3
V: TRBV27
D: .
size: .

CDR3: CASSSPGHLTSAEQFF
DNA: TGTGCCAGCAGCTCACCGGGACACCTAACTAGCGCTGAGCAGTTCTTC
J: TRBJ2-1
V: TRBV7-9
D: .
size: .

CDR3: CASSYSIRGRDNQETQYF
DNA: TGTGCCAGCAGTTACTCGATAAGGGGTCGGGACAACCAAGAGACCCAGTACTTC
J: TRBJ2-5
V: TRBV6-2/TRBV6-3
D: .
size: .

CDR3: CASSSSRRGSEKLFF
DNA: TGTGCCAGCAGTTCCTCCCGGCGAGGCAGTGAAAAACTGTTTTTT
J: TRBJ1-4
V: TRBV27
D: .
size: once

CDR3: CASSPGTFETQYF
DNA: TGTGCCAGCAGCCCTGGGACATTTGAGACCCAGTACTTC
J: TRBJ2-5
V: TRBV7-3
D: .
size: .

CDR3: CASSVAGPTDTQYF
DNA: TGTGCCAGCAGCGTAGCGGGGCCGACAGATACGCAGTATTTT
J: TRBJ2-3
V: TRBV9
D: .
size: .

CDR3: CASRFRTANQPQHF
DNA: TGTGCCAGTCGTTTCCGGACGGCAAATCAGCCCCAGCATTTT
J: TRBJ1-5
V: TRBV19
D: .
size: .

CDR3: CASSHSRVPLSNQPQHF
DNA: TGTGCCAGCAGCCACTCAAGGGTCCCTCTTAGCAATCAGCCCCAGCATTTT
J: TRBJ1-5
V: TRBV5-6
D: .
size: .

CDR3: CASSQEGTDNTGELFF
DNA: TGTGCCAGCAGCCAAGAGGGGACAGATAACACCGGGGAGCTGTTTTTT
J: TRBJ2-2
V: TRBV11-3
D: TRBD1
size: .